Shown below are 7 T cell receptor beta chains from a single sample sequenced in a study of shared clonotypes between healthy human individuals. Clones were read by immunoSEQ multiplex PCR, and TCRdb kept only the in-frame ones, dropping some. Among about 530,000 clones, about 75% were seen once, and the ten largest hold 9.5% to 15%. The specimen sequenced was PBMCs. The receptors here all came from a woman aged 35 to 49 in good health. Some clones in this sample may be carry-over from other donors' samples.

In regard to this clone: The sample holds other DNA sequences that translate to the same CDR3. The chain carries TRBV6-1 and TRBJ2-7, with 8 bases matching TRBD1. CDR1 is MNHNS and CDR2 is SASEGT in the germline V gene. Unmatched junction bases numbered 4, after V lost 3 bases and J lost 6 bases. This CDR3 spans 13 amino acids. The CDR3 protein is CASSEQGAREQYF. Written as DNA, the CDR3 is TGTGCCAGCAGTGAGCAGGGGGCGCGCGAGCAGTACTTC.

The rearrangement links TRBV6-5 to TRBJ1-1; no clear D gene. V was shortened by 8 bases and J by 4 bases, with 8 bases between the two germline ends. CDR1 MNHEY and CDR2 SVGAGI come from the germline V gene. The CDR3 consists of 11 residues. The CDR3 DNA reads TGTGCCAGCGACGTGGGCACTGAAGCTTTCTTT. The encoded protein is CASDVGTEAFF.

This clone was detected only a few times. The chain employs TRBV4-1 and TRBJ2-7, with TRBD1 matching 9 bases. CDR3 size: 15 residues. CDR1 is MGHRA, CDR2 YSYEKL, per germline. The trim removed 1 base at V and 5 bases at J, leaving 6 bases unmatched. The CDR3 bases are TGCGCCAGCAGCCAAGGCGGGACAGGGTGGGACGAGCAGTACTTC. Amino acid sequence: CASSQGGTGWDEQYF.

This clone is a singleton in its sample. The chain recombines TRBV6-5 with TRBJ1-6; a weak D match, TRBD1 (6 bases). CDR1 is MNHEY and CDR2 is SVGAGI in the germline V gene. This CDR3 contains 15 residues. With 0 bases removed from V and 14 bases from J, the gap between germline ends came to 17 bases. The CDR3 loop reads CASSYSLTGPAALHF. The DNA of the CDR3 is TGTGCCAGCAGTTACTCTTTGACAGGCCCAGCAGCCCTCCACTTT.

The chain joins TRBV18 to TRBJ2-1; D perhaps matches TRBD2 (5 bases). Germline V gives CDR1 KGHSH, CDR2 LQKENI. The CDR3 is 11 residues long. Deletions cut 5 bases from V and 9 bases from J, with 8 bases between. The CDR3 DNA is TGTGCCAGCTCAGACGAGGGTGAGCAGTTCTTC. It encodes CASSDEGEQFF.

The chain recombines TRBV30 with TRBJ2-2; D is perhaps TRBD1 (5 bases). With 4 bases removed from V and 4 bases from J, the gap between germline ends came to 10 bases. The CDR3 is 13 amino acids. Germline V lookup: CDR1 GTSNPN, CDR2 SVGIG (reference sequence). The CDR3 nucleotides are TGTGCCTGGACCAGGACACGCACCGGGGAGCTGTTTTTT. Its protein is CAWTRTRTGELFF.

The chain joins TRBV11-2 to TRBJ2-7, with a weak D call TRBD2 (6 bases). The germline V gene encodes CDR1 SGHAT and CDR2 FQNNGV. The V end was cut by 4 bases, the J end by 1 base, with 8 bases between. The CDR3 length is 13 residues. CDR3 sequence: CASSWEVSYEQYF. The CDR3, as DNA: TGTGCCAGCAGCTGGGAGGTATCCTACGAGCAGTACTTC.